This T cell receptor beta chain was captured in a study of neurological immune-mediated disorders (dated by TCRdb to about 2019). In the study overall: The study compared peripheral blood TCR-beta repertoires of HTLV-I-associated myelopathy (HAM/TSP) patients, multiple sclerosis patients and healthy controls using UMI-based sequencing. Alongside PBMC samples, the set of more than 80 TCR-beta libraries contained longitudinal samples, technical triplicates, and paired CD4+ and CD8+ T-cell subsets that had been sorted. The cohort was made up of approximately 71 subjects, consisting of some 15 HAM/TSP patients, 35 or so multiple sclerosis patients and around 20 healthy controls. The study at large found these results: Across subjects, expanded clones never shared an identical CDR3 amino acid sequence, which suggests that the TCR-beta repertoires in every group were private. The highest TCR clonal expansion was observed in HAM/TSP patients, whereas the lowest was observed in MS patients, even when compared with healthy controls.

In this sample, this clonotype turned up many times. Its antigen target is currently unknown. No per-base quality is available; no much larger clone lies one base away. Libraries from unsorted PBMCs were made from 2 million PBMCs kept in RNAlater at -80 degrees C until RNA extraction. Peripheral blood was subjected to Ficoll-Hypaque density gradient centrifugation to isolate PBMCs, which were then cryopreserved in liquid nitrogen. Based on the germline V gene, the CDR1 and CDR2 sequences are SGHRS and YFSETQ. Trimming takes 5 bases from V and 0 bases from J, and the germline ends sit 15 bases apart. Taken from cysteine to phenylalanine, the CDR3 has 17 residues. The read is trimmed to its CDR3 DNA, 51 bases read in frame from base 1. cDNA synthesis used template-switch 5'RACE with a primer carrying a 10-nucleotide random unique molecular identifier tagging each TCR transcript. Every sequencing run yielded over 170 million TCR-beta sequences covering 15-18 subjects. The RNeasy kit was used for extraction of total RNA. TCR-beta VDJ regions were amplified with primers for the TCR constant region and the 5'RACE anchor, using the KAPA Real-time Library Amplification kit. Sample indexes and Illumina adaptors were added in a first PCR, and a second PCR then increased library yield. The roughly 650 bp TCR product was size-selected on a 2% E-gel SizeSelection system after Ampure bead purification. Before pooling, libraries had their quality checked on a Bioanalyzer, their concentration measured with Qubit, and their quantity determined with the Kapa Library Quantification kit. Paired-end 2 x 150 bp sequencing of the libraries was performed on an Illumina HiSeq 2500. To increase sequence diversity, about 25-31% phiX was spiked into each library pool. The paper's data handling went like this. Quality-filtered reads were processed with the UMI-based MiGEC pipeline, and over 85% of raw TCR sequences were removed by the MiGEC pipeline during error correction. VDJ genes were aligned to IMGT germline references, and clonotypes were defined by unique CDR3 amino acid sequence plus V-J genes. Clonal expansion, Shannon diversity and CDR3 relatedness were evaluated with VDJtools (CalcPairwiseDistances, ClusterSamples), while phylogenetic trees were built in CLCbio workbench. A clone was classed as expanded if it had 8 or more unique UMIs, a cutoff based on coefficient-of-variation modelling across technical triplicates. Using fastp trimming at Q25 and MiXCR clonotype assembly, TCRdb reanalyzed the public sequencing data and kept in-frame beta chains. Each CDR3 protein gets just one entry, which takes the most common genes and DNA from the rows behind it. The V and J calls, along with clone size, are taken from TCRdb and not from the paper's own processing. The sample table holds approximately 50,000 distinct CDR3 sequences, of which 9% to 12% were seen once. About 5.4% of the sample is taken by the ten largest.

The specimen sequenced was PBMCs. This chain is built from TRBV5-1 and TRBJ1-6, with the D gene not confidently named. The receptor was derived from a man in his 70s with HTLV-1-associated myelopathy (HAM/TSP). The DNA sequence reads TGCGCCAGCAGTTCTGGGCGGGGAAGCTCCTATAATTCACCCCTCCACTTT. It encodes CASSSGRGSSYNSPLHF.